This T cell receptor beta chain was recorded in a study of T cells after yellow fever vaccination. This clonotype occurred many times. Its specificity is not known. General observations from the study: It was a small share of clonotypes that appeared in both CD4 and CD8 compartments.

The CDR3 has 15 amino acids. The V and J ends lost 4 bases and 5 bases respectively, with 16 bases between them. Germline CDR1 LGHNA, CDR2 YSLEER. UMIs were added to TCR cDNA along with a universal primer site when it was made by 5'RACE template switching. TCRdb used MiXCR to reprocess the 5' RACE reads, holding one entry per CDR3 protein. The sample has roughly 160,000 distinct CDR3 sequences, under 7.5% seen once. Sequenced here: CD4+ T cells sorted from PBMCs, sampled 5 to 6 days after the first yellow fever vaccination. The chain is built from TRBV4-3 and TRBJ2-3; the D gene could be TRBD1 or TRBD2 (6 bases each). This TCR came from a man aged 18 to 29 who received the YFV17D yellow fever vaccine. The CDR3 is CASSLTWGAGDTQYF. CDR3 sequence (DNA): TGCGCCAGCAGCCTGACCTGGGGGGCCGGAGATACGCAGTATTTT.